What follows are 25 T cell receptor beta chains derived from one specimen sequenced in a study of identical twins (TCRdb year 2016). The library was built by means of 5' RACE. Sequencing instrument: Illumina HiSeq 2000. In-frame beta chains were kept once TCRdb had trimmed the public reads at Q25 with fastp and called clones with MiXCR. CDR3 protein duplicates are merged, each entry listing the most common genes and DNA. Recorded for this sample are some 600,000 distinct CDR3 sequences; roughly 7.2% of them occurred a single time. About 1.6% of the sample is in the top ten clones. These data were also reused for a study on yellow fever vaccine responses in identical twins.

The sample consisted of PBMCs. These receptor sequences come from a woman younger than 30 in good health.

Ten or more counts support this clonotype. The chain links TRBV10-2 to TRBJ2-7; TRBD2 might be the D (5 bases). Germline V CDR1 and CDR2: WSHSY, SAAADI. CDR3 length: 13 amino acids. V lost 4 bases to trimming and J lost 3 bases, with 10 bases between them. CDR3 DNA: TGCGCCAGCAGTGGTGGAGCGGTCTACGAGCAGTACTTC. This codes for CASSGGAVYEQYF.

V is TRBV5-1 and J is TRBJ2-2; 7 nucleotides line up with TRBD1. This CDR3 comprises 17 residues. The V gene end was trimmed by 3 bases and the J gene end by 4 bases; junction bases not matched to a gene: 12. CDR1 is SGHRS, CDR2 YFSETQ, per germline. The CDR3 protein is CASSYPTGTATTGELFF. The CDR3 DNA sequence: TGCGCCAGCAGCTATCCAACCGGGACAGCCACCACCGGGGAGCTGTTTTTT.

This clonotype has ten or more counts. The chain joins TRBV7-9 to TRBJ2-5; no reliable D call. V lost 1 base, J lost 2 bases, and 8 bases lay in between. CDR1 and CDR2 from the germline V gene are SEHNR and FQNEAQ (reference sequence). This CDR3 comprises 14 residues. CDR3 loop: CASSLVVLQETQYF. The DNA of the CDR3 is TGTGCCAGCAGCTTAGTCGTCCTTCAAGAGACCCAGTACTTC. Filled out from reference TRBV7-9 and TRBJ2-5, the complete variable domain reads DTGVSQNPRHKITKRGQNVTFRCDPISEHNRLYWYRQTLGQGPEFLTYFQNEAQLEKSRLLSDRFSAERPKGSFSTLEIQRTEQGDSAMYLCASSLVVLQETQYFGPGTRLLVL.

This clonotype was seen at least ten times. This chain links TRBV6-4 with TRBJ2-1; 7 bases align to TRBD2. CDR3 size: 14 residues. V lost 4 bases to trimming and J lost 2 bases; unmatched junction nucleotides: 2. The V gene's germline CDR1 is MRHNA and CDR2 SNTAGT. CDR3 DNA: TGTGCCAGCAGTGCGGCGGGAGCCTACAATGAGCAGTTCTTC. Its protein is CASSAAGAYNEQFF.

The chain recombines TRBV20-1 with TRBJ2-1; tentative D call: TRBD1 (5 bases). CDR3 length: 16 residues. The germline V and J ends were trimmed by 6 bases and 0 bases, with 18 bases remaining between them. Looked up from germline, CDR1 is DFQATT and CDR2 is SNEGSKA (reference sequence). The CDR3 sequence: CSAERGRGASYNEQFF. The CDR3 region has the DNA TGCAGTGCAGAAAGGGGCCGCGGAGCCTCCTACAATGAGCAGTTCTTC.

This clonotype was seen a few times. This chain uses TRBV11-1 with TRBJ2-1; TRBD1 matches at 9 bases. With 5 bases clipped from V and 10 bases from J, the junction kept 12 bases outside the gene matches. Per germline, CDR1 SGHAT and CDR2 FQDESV (reference sequence). The CDR3 length is 15 residues. CDR3 DNA sequence: TGTGCCAGCAGCCCCCGGACAGGGGCCTCAGGGGAGCAGTTCTTC. Its translation is CASSPRTGASGEQFF.

This clonotype was recorded a few times. In nucleotides, the CDR3 is TGCGCCAGCAGTCCGATGTCCGCAGATACGCAGTATTTT. As protein: CASSPMSADTQYF. The chain uses TRBV5-1 and TRBJ2-3; no firm D call. This CDR3 has 13 amino acids. Germline V gene sequence: CDR1 SGHRS, CDR2 YFSETQ. Trimming shortened V by 5 bases and J by 4 bases, and 11 bases separated the two germline ends.

This clonotype was seen at least ten times. CDR3: CASSPWDSTLNNYGYTF. CDR3 sequence (DNA): TGTGCCAGCAGCCCGTGGGACAGCACCCTAAATAACTATGGCTACACCTTC. The chain couples TRBV7-9 to TRBJ1-2, with 7 bases lining up with TRBD1. J lost 1 base, V lost 5 bases, and 13 bases had no gene match. From germline, CDR1 is SEHNR and CDR2 FQNEAQ (reference sequence). This CDR3 has 17 residues.

Only a few counts were recorded for this clonotype. V and J are TRBV3-1 and TRBJ2-7; 9 bases align to TRBD2. V shed 6 bases and J 7 bases; nucleotides not matched to a gene: 13. Per germline, CDR1 LGHDT and CDR2 YNNKEL (reference sequence). CDR3 length equals 15 residues. CDR3 sequence (DNA): TGTGCCAGCAGTAGGGGAGCGGGAGGCACGGTGGAGCAGTACTTC. Amino acid sequence: CASSRGAGGTVEQYF.

This clonotype appeared a few times. The chain uses TRBV5-1 and TRBJ2-1; D tentatively reads TRBD1 or TRBD2 (5 bases each). This CDR3 has 12 residues. The V gene lost 2 bases and the J gene lost 9 bases, with 9 bases spanning the gap. Germline V gene lookup returns CDR1 SGHRS and CDR2 YFSETQ. CDR3 sequence reads: CASSLPGSEQFF. The CDR3 DNA reads as TGCGCCAGCAGCTTACCAGGGAGTGAGCAGTTCTTC.

CDR3 sequence reads: CASSDHYNEQFF. The CDR3 DNA sequence: TGTGCCAGCAGCGACCACTACAATGAGCAGTTCTTC. The chain combines TRBV7-9 with TRBJ2-1; D is undetermined. Trimming left V 5 bases short and J 3 bases short, with 5 bases between. The germline CDR1 and CDR2 sequences are SEHNR and FQNEAQ (reference sequence). CDR3 length equals 12 residues.

This clonotype came up many times. The rearrangement uses TRBV20-1 and TRBJ2-1; 9 bases match TRBD1. V dropped 8 bases and J dropped 8; count of bases not matched to a gene: 10. This CDR3 contains 13 residues. The V gene's germline CDR1 is DFQATT and CDR2 SNEGSKA (reference sequence). As DNA, the CDR3 is TGCAGTCCCACCCGGGACAGGGTCCATGAGCAGTTCTTC. Residues: CSPTRDRVHEQFF.

This clonotype was detected many times. The chain links TRBV5-1 to TRBJ2-3; 9 positions agree with TRBD2. The CDR3 extends over 17 amino acids. After removal of 0 bases from V and 9 bases from J, the junction contained 14 bases not matched to a gene. Germline lookup yields CDR1 SGHRS and CDR2 YFSETQ. The CDR3 nucleotides read TGCGCCAGCAGCTTGGAGAGCGGGGGGCGAACCACGGCAACGCAGTATTTT. As protein: CASSLESGGRTTATQYF.

In its sample, this clonotype was seen a few times. This chain connects TRBV20-1 to TRBJ2-4; 10 nucleotides match TRBD2. From germline, CDR1 is DFQATT and CDR2 SNEGSKA (reference sequence). After removal of 6 bases from V and 0 bases from J, the junction contained 5 bases not matched to a gene. The CDR3 is 15 amino acids. In DNA, the CDR3 is TGCAGTGCAACACTAGCGGGATTAGCCAAAAACATTCAGTACTTC. Translating gives CSATLAGLAKNIQYF.

The chain couples TRBV3-1 to TRBJ2-5, with D possibly TRBD2 on 6 matching bases. In germline, CDR1 is LGHDT, CDR2 YNNKEL (reference sequence). V was shortened by 4 bases and J by 5 bases, with 14 bases between the two germline ends. This CDR3 contains 14 residues. The CDR3 region has the DNA TGTGCCAGCAGCCCCACTAGCCCCGTTGAGACCCAGTACTTC. Translating gives CASSPTSPVETQYF.

The V call is TRBV10-3, the J call TRBJ2-2; 7 bases are shared with TRBD1. Germline lookup yields CDR1 ENHRY and CDR2 SYGVKD. This CDR3 spans 16 amino acids. V shed 0 bases and J 5 bases; nucleotides not matched to a gene: 6. The CDR3 region is CAISESAGGTTGELFF. CDR3 DNA sequence: TGTGCCATCAGTGAGTCGGCAGGGGGTACGACCGGGGAGCTGTTTTTT.

CDR3 coding DNA: TGTGCCAGCAGTTACGACACCTACGAGCAGTACTTC. Translation: CASSYDTYEQYF. The rearrangement uses TRBV6-6 and TRBJ2-7; D remains unclear. V lost 2 bases and J 2 bases, leaving 4 bases between the germline ends. Germline V gene sequence: CDR1 MNHNY, CDR2 SVGAGI (reference sequence). The CDR3 loop spans 12 amino acids.

This clonotype was observed many times. This chain connects TRBV5-1 to TRBJ2-1; 8 positions match TRBD2. The V gene's germline CDR1 is SGHRS and CDR2 YFSETQ. There are 15 residues in the CDR3. Unmatched junction bases numbered 9, after V lost 2 bases and J lost 8 bases. CDR3: CASSFTSGSQYEQFF. The DNA for the CDR3 is TGCGCCAGCAGCTTCACCAGCGGGAGTCAGTATGAGCAGTTCTTC.

The chain employs TRBV2 and TRBJ2-2, with 11 bases that match TRBD2. CDR1 and CDR2 from the germline V gene are SNHLY and FYNNEI. V was pared by 6 bases and J by 7 bases, with 4 bases of the junction left unmatched. CDR3 length: 14 amino acids. DNA of the CDR3: TGTGCCAGCAGACTAGCGGGAGATAACGGGGAGCTGTTTTTT. As protein: CASRLAGDNGELFF.

This chain connects TRBV20-1 to TRBJ2-1; 8 nucleotides align to TRBD2. Trimming at V came to 2 bases and at J to 4 bases, leaving 4 bases not matched to a gene. The germline gives CDR1 DFQATT, CDR2 SNEGSKA (reference sequence). There are 14 residues in the CDR3. This CDR3 reads CSARLAGQYNEQFF. For the CDR3, the DNA is TGCAGTGCTAGACTAGCGGGCCAATACAATGAGCAGTTCTTC.

This clonotype was detected ten times or more. This CDR3 is CASRGPSGNTIYF. The CDR3 coding sequence is TGTGCCAGCAGGGGCCCCAGCGGAAACACCATATATTTT. V usage is TRBV6-1 and J usage is TRBJ1-3; D uncertain. The length of the CDR3 is 13 residues. Germline CDR1 MNHNS, CDR2 SASEGT. V lost 6 bases, J lost 4 bases, and 10 bases lay in between.

The rearrangement uses TRBV11-2 and TRBJ2-3, with D possibly matching TRBD2 (5 bases). Germline values: CDR1 SGHAT, CDR2 FQNNGV. V gave up 5 bases and J gave up 0 bases, with 24 bases separating them. The CDR3 is 19 amino acids. The CDR3 sequence: CASSLTAGVVALSTDTQYF. Here the CDR3 DNA reads TGTGCCAGCAGCCTCACCGCCGGAGTTGTAGCGCTGAGCACAGATACGCAGTATTTT.

This clonotype showed up many times. The genes are TRBV6-5 and TRBJ1-1; D remains ambiguous. Germline V CDR1 and CDR2: MNHEY, SVGAGI. V dropped 7 bases and J dropped 3 bases, with 12 bases sitting between them. The CDR3 spans 13 residues. In nucleotides, the CDR3 is TGTGCCAGCAATTCCGGAGAGGACACTGAAGCTTTCTTT. It encodes CASNSGEDTEAFF.

This clonotype has at least ten counts. The chain uses TRBV5-1 and TRBJ2-2; perhaps TRBD2 as D (5 bases). The CDR3 runs to 16 residues. Looked up from germline, CDR1 is SGHRS and CDR2 is YFSETQ. V gave up 4 bases and J gave up 0 bases, with 13 bases separating them. CDR3 loop: CASSQRTGPNTGELFF. The CDR3 nucleotides read TGCGCCAGCAGCCAGCGGACGGGCCCGAACACCGGGGAGCTGTTTTTT.

There are many counts of this clonotype. This chain links TRBV6-5 with TRBJ1-2; 7 bases agree with TRBD1. CDR1 and CDR2 from the germline V gene are MNHEY and SVGAGI. The CDR3 runs to 12 residues. Losses at the gene ends were 7 bases for V and 4 bases for J; bases not matched to a gene: 3. Written as DNA, the CDR3 is TGTGCCAGCACGGACAGGTCCTATGGCTACACCTTC. It encodes CASTDRSYGYTF.